The text below deals with one T cell receptor beta chain. Its antigen remains unknown. The CDR3 totals 14 residues. Germline CDR1 is DFQATT and CDR2 is SNEGSKA (reference sequence). V shed 5 bases and J 7 bases; nucleotides not matched to a gene: 14. Russia was home to the donors, healthy Caucasian individuals aged about 6 to 100. This entry is derived from a study of blood T cells in healthy people across ages. Study conclusions and caveats: With age, beta diversity per million T cells declined roughly linearly, significantly by around 43.

Next came a second PCR, run for about 7 to 12 cycles, which used a sample-barcoded 5' primer along with a J-beta primer mix. TCRdb passed the 5' RACE reads through MiXCR, listing each CDR3 protein once. The sample consists of over a million distinct CDR3 sequences, approximately 38% of them appearing once. The sequencing sample was made of blood. The chain recombines TRBV20-1 with TRBJ2-7, with 7 bases matching TRBD2. This sequence was found in a woman aged 18-29 years in good health. CDR3 in amino acids: CSAGFGGSLNEQYF. The CDR3 DNA reads as TGCAGTGCTGGGTTTGGCGGGAGCCTCAATGAGCAGTACTTC.